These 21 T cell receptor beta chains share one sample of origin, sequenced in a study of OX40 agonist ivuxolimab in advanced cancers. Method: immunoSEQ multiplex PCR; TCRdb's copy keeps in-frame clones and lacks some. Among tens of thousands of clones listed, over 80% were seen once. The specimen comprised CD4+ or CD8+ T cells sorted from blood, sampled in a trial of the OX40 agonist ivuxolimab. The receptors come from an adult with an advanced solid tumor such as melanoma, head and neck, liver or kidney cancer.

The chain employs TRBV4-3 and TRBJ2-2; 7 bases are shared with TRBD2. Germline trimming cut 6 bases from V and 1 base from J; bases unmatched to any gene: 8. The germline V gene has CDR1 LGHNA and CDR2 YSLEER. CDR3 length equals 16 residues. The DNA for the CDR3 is TGCGCCAGCAGGCCGGGAGGTGGAAGGAACACCGGGGAGCTGTTTTTT. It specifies CASRPGGGRNTGELFF.

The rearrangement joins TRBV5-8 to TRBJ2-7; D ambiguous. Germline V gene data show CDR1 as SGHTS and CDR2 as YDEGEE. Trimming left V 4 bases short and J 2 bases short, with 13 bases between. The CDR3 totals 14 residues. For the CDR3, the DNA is TGTGCCAGCAGCCGGCGACCGATTACCTACGAGCAGTACTTC. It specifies CASSRRPITYEQYF.

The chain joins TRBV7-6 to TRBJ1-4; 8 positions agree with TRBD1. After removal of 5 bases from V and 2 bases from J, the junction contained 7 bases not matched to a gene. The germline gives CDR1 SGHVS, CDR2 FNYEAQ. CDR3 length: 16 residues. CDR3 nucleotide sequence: TGTGCCAGCAGCCCGAGACAGGGGTGGACTAATGAAAAACTGTTTTTT. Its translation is CASSPRQGWTNEKLFF.

The CDR3: CASSGMLGTNEKLFF. The CDR3 nucleotides are TGTGCCAGCTCAGGGATGCTGGGGACTAATGAAAAACTGTTTTTT. V and J are TRBV18 and TRBJ1-4; D unclear. The V end was cut by 5 bases, the J end by 2 bases, with 12 bases between. CDR3 length: 15 residues. In germline, CDR1 is KGHSH, CDR2 LQKENI. The full variable domain, with the rest looked up from reference TRBV18 and TRBJ1-4, is NAGVMQNPRHLVRRRGQEARLRCSPMKGHSHVYWYRQLPEEGLKFMVYLQKENIIDESGMPKERFSAEFPKEGPSILRIQQVVRGDSAAYFCASSGMLGTNEKLFFGSGTQLSVL.

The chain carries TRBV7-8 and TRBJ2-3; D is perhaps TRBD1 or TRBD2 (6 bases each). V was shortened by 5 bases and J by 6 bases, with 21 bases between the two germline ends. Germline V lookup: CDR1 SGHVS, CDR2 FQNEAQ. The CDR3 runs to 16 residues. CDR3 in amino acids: CASSPPHRLGGDTQYF. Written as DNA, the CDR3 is TGTGCCAGCAGCCCCCCCCACAGGCTAGGGGGGGATACGCAGTATTTT.

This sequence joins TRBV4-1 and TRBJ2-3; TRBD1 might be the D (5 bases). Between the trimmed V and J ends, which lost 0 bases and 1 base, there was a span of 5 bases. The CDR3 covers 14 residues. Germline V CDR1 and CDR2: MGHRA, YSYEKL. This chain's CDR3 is CASSQDRGTDTQYF. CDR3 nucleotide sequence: TGCGCCAGCAGCCAAGACAGGGGCACAGATACGCAGTATTTT.

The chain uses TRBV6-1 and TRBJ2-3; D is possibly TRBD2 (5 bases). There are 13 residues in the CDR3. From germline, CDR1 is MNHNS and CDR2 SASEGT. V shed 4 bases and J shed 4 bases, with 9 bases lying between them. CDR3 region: CASSAGRADTQYF. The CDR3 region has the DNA TGTGCCAGCAGTGCGGGAAGGGCAGATACGCAGTATTTT.

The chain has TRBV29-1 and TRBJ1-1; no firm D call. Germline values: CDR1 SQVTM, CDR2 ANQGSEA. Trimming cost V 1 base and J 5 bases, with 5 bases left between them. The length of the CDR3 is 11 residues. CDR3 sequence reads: CSVEGDTEAFF. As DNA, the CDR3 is TGCAGCGTTGAAGGGGATACTGAAGCTTTCTTT.

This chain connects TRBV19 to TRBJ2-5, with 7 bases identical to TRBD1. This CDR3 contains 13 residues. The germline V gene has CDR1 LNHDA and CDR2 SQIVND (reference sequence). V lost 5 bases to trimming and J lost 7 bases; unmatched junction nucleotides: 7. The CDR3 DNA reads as TGTGCCAGTAGTGGTAGGGGGCTTGTGACCCAGTACTTC. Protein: CASSGRGLVTQYF.

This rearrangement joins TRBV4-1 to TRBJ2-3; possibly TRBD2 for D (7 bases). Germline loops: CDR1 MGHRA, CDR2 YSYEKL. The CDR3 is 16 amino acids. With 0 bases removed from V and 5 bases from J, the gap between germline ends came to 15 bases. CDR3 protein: CASSQDRLRGGDTQYF. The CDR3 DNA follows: TGCGCCAGCAGCCAAGATAGGTTGAGGGGGGGAGATACGCAGTATTTT.

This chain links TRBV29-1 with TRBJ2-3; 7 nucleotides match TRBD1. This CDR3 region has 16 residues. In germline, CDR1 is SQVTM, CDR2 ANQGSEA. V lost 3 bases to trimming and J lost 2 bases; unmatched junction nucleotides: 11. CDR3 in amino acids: CSVEASRTGPTDTQYF. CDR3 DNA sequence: TGCAGCGTTGAGGCGAGTCGGACAGGCCCCACAGATACGCAGTATTTT.

CDR3 sequence reads: CAWSVLAAGGFYEQYF. The CDR3 DNA is TGTGCCTGGAGTGTACTAGCTGCGGGGGGCTTCTACGAGCAGTACTTC. This chain uses TRBV30 with TRBJ2-7; 8 bases are a match to TRBD2. The CDR3 has 16 amino acids. Germline CDR1 GTSNPN, CDR2 SVGIG (reference sequence). V shed 0 bases and J 3 bases; nucleotides not matched to a gene: 10.

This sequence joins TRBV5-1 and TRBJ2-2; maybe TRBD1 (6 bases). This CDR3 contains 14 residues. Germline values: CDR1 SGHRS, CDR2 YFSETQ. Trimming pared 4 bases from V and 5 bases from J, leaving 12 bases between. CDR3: CASSPPDSTGELFF. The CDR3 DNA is TGCGCCAGCAGCCCCCCGGACAGTACCGGGGAGCTGTTTTTT.

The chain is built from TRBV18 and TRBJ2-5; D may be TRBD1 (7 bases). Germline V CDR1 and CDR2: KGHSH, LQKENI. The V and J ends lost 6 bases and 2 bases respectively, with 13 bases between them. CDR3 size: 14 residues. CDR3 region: CASSAGGPQETQYF. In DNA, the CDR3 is TGTGCCAGCTCCGCAGGGGGGCCTCAAGAGACCCAGTACTTC.

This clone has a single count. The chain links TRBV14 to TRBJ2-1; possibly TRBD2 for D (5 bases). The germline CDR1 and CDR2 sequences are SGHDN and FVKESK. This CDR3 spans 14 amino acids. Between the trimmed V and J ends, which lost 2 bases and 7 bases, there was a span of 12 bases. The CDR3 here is CASSQLTSINEQFF. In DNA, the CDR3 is TGTGCCAGCAGCCAATTAACTAGTATTAATGAGCAGTTCTTC.

The CDR3 region is CARKYRGENIQYF. The DNA for the CDR3 is TGTGCCAGAAAATACAGGGGGGAGAACATTCAGTACTTC. This chain connects TRBV19 to TRBJ2-4; 8 bases align to TRBD1. The trim removed 9 bases at V and 7 bases at J, leaving 8 bases unmatched. The CDR3 totals 13 residues. The germline V gene encodes CDR1 LNHDA and CDR2 SQIVND (reference sequence).

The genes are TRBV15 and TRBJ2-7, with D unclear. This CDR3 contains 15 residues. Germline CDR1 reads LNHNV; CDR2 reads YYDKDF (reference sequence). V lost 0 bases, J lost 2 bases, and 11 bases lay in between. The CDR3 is CATSRDRNAAYEQYF. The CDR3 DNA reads TGTGCCACCAGCAGAGATCGGAACGCAGCCTACGAGCAGTACTTC.

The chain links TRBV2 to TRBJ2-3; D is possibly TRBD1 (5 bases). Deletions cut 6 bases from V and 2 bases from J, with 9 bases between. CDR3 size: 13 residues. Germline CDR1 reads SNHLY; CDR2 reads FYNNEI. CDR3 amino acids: CASRTVTTDTQYF. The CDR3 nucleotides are TGTGCCAGCAGGACAGTCACCACAGATACGCAGTATTTT.

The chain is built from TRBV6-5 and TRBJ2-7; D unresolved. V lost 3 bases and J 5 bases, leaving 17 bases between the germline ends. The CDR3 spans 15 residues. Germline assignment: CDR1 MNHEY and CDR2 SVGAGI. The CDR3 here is CASSYLAGPSHEQYF. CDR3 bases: TGTGCCAGCAGTTATTTGGCAGGACCATCGCACGAGCAGTACTTC.

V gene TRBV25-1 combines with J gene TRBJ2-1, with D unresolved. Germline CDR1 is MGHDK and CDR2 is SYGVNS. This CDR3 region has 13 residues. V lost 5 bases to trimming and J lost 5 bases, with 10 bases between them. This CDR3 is CASSKFPHNEQFF. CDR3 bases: TGTGCCAGCAGTAAATTTCCTCACAATGAGCAGTTCTTC.

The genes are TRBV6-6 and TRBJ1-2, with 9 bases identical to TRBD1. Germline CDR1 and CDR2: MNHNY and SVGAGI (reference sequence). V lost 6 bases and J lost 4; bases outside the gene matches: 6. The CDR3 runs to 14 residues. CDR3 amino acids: CASSNTGGSYGYTF. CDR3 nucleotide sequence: TGTGCCAGCAGCAATACAGGGGGCTCCTATGGCTACACCTTC.